Each of the 21 T cell receptor beta chains below was sequenced from the same sample in a study of long-term antiretroviral therapy in people with HIV. immunoSEQ v3.0 was run at survey level. Generated by immunoSEQ multiplex PCR, the TCRdb table keeps only in-frame clones and is missing some. The sample carries 40,000 to 45,000 clones, 90% to 95% recorded once. Material: unsorted PBMCs, obtained 3.7 years after starting antiretroviral therapy. These receptors all come from a woman aged 45-65 years with HIV.

This chain joins TRBV6-5 and TRBJ1-1; D gene uncertain. The CDR3 is 15 amino acids. Germline CDR1 reads MNHEY; CDR2 reads SVGAGI. V lost 5 bases, J lost 1 base, and 14 bases lay in between. CDR3 DNA: TGTGCCAGCAGTCCCCTCCGGTGGTCGAACACTGAAGCTTTCTTT. Residues: CASSPLRWSNTEAFF.

The chain has TRBV6-5 and TRBJ1-2, with D maybe TRBD1 (5 bases). Germline V gene data show CDR1 as MNHEY and CDR2 as SVGAGI. The CDR3 totals 15 residues. Trimming pared 0 bases from V and 7 bases from J, leaving 15 bases between. As DNA, the CDR3 is TGTGCCAGCAGTTACTCGAACAGGATAAGTGCTGGCTACACCTTC. Translated, it gives CASSYSNRISAGYTF.

The chain joins TRBV9 to TRBJ1-1, with D perhaps matching TRBD1 (5 bases). CDR1 SGDLS and CDR2 YYNGEE come from the germline V gene. V was trimmed by 4 bases and J by 0 bases, leaving 19 bases between them. The CDR3 consists of 17 residues. CDR3 region: CASSPRGGGLMNTEAFF. DNA of the CDR3: TGTGCCAGCAGCCCGCGTGGGGGGGGATTAATGAACACTGAAGCTTTCTTT.

The V gene is TRBV30, the J gene TRBJ2-3; no clear D gene. Germline-derived CDR1 and CDR2 are GTSNPN and SVGIG (reference sequence). The CDR3 totals 13 residues. Trimming cost V 5 bases and J 1 base, with 10 bases left between them. This CDR3 is CAWAGSRTDTQYF. CDR3 nucleotide sequence: TGTGCCTGGGCAGGTTCCCGCACAGATACGCAGTATTTT.

The genes are TRBV7-2 and TRBJ2-7; D is undetermined. Germline V CDR1 and CDR2: SGHTA, FQGNSA. CDR3 length equals 16 residues. With 5 bases removed from V and 0 bases from J, the gap between germline ends came to 17 bases. CDR3: CASSPTGVSHSYEQYF. DNA for the CDR3: TGTGCCAGCAGCCCAACCGGAGTGAGTCACTCCTACGAGCAGTACTTC.

This clone was observed once. The rearrangement joins TRBV29-1 to TRBJ2-7; D is unresolved. The CDR3 is made up of 11 amino acids. Germline V CDR1 and CDR2: SQVTM, ANQGSEA. V shed 4 bases and J shed 6 bases, with 10 bases lying between them. This CDR3 reads CSVGLDREQYF. CDR3 DNA sequence: TGCAGCGTTGGATTAGACCGCGAGCAGTACTTC.

V and J are TRBV21-1 and TRBJ2-2; TRBD2 was called by the table and not checked on the DNA. TRBV21-1 has pseudogene status. This CDR3 spans 19 amino acids. The CDR3 reads CARDVVAGGRWWNTGELFF. CDR3 nucleotide sequence: TGTGCCAGAGACGTAGTAGCGGGGGGGAGGTGGTGGAACACCGGGGAGCTGTTTTTT.

The genes are TRBV19 and TRBJ2-2; D call uncertain. The CDR3 covers 16 residues. Between the trimmed V and J ends, which lost 9 bases and 1 base, there was a span of 18 bases. Germline assignment: CDR1 LNHDA and CDR2 SQIVND (reference sequence). CDR3 nucleotide sequence: TGTGCCAGCACGGGCCTAGGAATCCGGAACACCGGGGAGCTGTTTTTT. It encodes CASTGLGIRNTGELFF.

The chain uses TRBV6-5 and TRBJ2-7, with D possibly matching TRBD1 (5 bases). Germline V gene data show CDR1 as MNHEY and CDR2 as SVGAGI. The CDR3 consists of 15 residues. With 5 bases removed from V and 4 bases from J, the gap between germline ends came to 18 bases. As DNA, the CDR3 is TGTGCCAGCAGTCCAACATTTTTACAGGAGTACGAGCAGTACTTC. Encoded protein: CASSPTFLQEYEQYF.

The genes are TRBV28 and TRBJ1-6; D unresolved. The V gene's germline CDR1 is MDHEN and CDR2 SYDVKM. This CDR3 has 13 amino acids. The DNA of the CDR3 is TGTGCTACGGACCCAACAGATAATTCACCCCTCCACTTT. This gives the protein CATDPTDNSPLHF.

This CDR3 reads CASLSTVERTGELFF. Written as DNA, the CDR3 is TGTGCCAGCCTGTCGACGGTCGAACGCACCGGGGAGCTGTTTTTT. J is TRBJ2-2 and V is TRBV28; D is unclear. The CDR3 length is 15 residues. V dropped 8 bases and J dropped 4 bases, with 17 bases sitting between them. Germline assignment: CDR1 MDHEN and CDR2 SYDVKM.

V usage is TRBV9 and J usage is TRBJ1-2; D not certain. The CDR3 is 12 residues long. Trimming took 4 bases from V and 6 from J, leaving 10 bases between them. In germline, CDR1 is SGDLS, CDR2 YYNGEE. The CDR3 region is CASSPRADGYTF. The CDR3 bases are TGTGCCAGCAGCCCGCGAGCTGATGGCTACACCTTC.

The rearrangement links TRBV29-1 to TRBJ2-5; the match to TRBD1 covers 8 bases. Looked up from germline, CDR1 is SQVTM and CDR2 is ANQGSEA. Losses at the gene ends were 6 bases for V and 1 base for J; bases not matched to a gene: 7. The CDR3 length is 14 residues. CDR3 amino acids: CSVNIQGVQETQYF. The CDR3 nucleotides are TGCAGCGTAAACATACAGGGGGTCCAAGAGACCCAGTACTTC. Filled out from reference TRBV29-1 and TRBJ2-5, the complete variable domain reads SAVISQKPSRDICQRGTSLTIQCQVDSQVTMMFWYRQQPGQSLTLIATANQGSEATYESGFVIDKFPISRPNLTFSTLTVSNMSPEDSSIYLCSVNIQGVQETQYFGPGTRLLVL.

DNA for the CDR3: TGCGCCAGCCCTAAACAGCCCCAGCATTTT. It codes for CASPKQPQHF. The rearrangement uses TRBV5-1 and TRBJ1-5; D gene unclear. Trimming took 7 bases from V and 7 from J, leaving 6 bases between them. The CDR3 is 10 residues long. Germline assignment: CDR1 SGHRS and CDR2 YFSETQ.

In its sample, this clone was seen once. The rearrangement links TRBV5-4 to TRBJ1-2; TRBD1 agrees at 7 bases. CDR1 SGHNT and CDR2 YYREEE come from the germline V gene (reference sequence). This CDR3 region has 12 residues. The junction had 1 base not matched to a gene; V was cut back by 1 base and J by 7 bases. CDR3 sequence (DNA): TGTGCCAGCAGCTTGCCAGGGGGTGGCTACACCTTC. It is translated as CASSLPGGGYTF.

This chain uses TRBV7-9 with TRBJ2-7; perhaps D is TRBD1 or TRBD2 (6 bases each). V lost 2 bases and J 5 bases, leaving 16 bases between the germline ends. The CDR3 sequence is 15 residues long. The germline gives CDR1 SEHNR, CDR2 FQNEAQ (reference sequence). The CDR3 spells CASSLSGGYPHEQYF. CDR3 bases: TGTGCCAGCAGCTTATCCGGGGGCTACCCCCACGAGCAGTACTTC. Full variable domain (missing parts from reference TRBV7-9 and TRBJ2-7): DTGVSQNPRHKITKRGQNVTFRCDPISEHNRLYWYRQTLGQGPEFLTYFQNEAQLEKSRLLSDRFSAERPKGSFSTLEIQRTEQGDSAMYLCASSLSGGYPHEQYFGPGTRLTVT.

This chain links TRBV4-3 with TRBJ2-1; D unclear. Germline V gene sequence: CDR1 LGHNA, CDR2 YSLEER. Trimming shortened V by 2 bases and J by 5 bases, and 4 bases separated the two germline ends. CDR3 length: 12 residues. CDR3 in DNA: TGCGCCAGCAGCCAAATAGACAATGAGCAGTTCTTC. The encoded protein is CASSQIDNEQFF.

The gene calls are TRBV7-8 and TRBJ1-2; the D gene is possibly TRBD1 (5 bases). This CDR3 spans 14 amino acids. Looked up from germline, CDR1 is SGHVS and CDR2 is FQNEAQ. Deletions cut 0 bases from V and 4 bases from J, with 9 bases between. The CDR3 region has the DNA TGTGCCAGCAGCTTAGCGAAGGGGTTCTATGGCTACACCTTC. Protein: CASSLAKGFYGYTF.

This clone is a singleton in its sample. The V call is TRBV7-2, the J call TRBJ2-3, with D maybe TRBD2 (5 bases). The V gene lost 0 bases and the J gene lost 6 bases, with 10 bases spanning the gap. From germline, CDR1 is SGHTA and CDR2 FQGNSA. This CDR3 is 14 amino acids long. CDR3 nucleotide sequence: TGTGCCAGCAGCTTAGCCCTGGCTAGCGATACGCAGTATTTT. Amino acids: CASSLALASDTQYF.

The chain employs TRBV30 and TRBJ1-1; TRBD1 might be the D (6 bases). Trimming left V 4 bases short and J 4 bases short, with 19 bases between. Germline V gives CDR1 GTSNPN, CDR2 SVGIG (reference sequence). This CDR3 comprises 15 residues. The CDR3 reads CAWTHLGGPGTEAFF. The CDR3 DNA reads TGTGCCTGGACCCATCTAGGGGGGCCGGGCACTGAAGCTTTCTTT.

V and J are TRBV19 and TRBJ2-2; 9 bases map to TRBD1. The trim removed 6 bases at V and 5 bases at J, leaving 4 bases unmatched. The CDR3 contains 14 residues. Germline CDR1 and CDR2: LNHDA and SQIVND (reference sequence). The CDR3 is CASRGQGGTGELFF. The CDR3 DNA sequence: TGTGCCAGTAGGGGACAGGGAGGTACCGGGGAGCTGTTTTTT.